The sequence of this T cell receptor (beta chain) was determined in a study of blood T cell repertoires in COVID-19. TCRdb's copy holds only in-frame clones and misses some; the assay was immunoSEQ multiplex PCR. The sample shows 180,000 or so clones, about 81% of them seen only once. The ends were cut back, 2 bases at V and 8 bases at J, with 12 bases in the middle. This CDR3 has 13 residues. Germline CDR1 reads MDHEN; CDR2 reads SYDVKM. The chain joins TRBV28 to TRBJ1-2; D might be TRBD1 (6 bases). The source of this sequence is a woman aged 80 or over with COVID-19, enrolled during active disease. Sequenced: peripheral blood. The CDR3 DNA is TGTGCCAGCAGTTTAATGGGGGCTCGGGGCTACACCTTC. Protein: CASSLMGARGYTF.